These 17 T cell receptor beta chains originate from one sample sequenced in a study of OX40 agonist ivuxolimab in advanced cancers. Profiling relied on immunoSEQ multiplex PCR, and the TCRdb table lists in-frame clones only, not all of them. The sample lists approximately 35,000 clones, roughly 89% occurring once. This material consisted of CD4+ or CD8+ T cells sorted from blood, taken in a trial of the OX40 agonist ivuxolimab. The receptors derive from an adult with an advanced solid tumor such as melanoma, head and neck, liver or kidney cancer.

In its sample, this clone was seen a few times. V gene TRBV7-8 combines with J gene TRBJ1-3, with a weak D call TRBD1 (5 bases). The germline gives CDR1 SGHVS, CDR2 FQNEAQ. V lost 9 bases to trimming and J lost 2 bases, with 11 bases between them. The CDR3 runs to 13 residues. The CDR3 reads CARGSRAGNTIYF. The CDR3 region has the DNA TGTGCCAGGGGGTCCAGGGCTGGAAACACCATATATTTT.

The chain recombines TRBV4-2 with TRBJ1-5; 7 bases align to TRBD1. This CDR3 is 15 amino acids long. Germline V CDR1 and CDR2: LGHNA, YNFKEQ. Trimming removed 7 bases from V and 2 bases from J; junction bases left unmatched: 8. The CDR3 DNA reads TGTGCCAGCACCTTGGGAGGACAGGGCAATCAGCCCCAGCATTTT. This encodes CASTLGGQGNQPQHF.

The V gene is TRBV29-1, the J gene TRBJ2-3; TRBD2 matches 12 bases. Trimming removed 4 bases from V and 1 base from J; junction bases left unmatched: 0. There are 14 residues in the CDR3. Germline CDR1 SQVTM, CDR2 ANQGSEA. The CDR3 sequence: CSVGTSGGTDTQYF. The CDR3 bases are TGCAGCGTTGGGACTAGCGGGGGCACAGATACGCAGTATTTT.

The chain employs TRBV4-1 and TRBJ1-5, with D maybe TRBD1 (5 bases). Germline assignment: CDR1 MGHRA and CDR2 YSYEKL. This CDR3 is built from 15 residues. Trimming shortened V by 0 bases and J by 4 bases, and 10 bases separated the two germline ends. This CDR3 is CASSQDRTLNQPQHF. The CDR3, as DNA: TGCGCCAGCAGCCAAGATAGGACACTTAATCAGCCCCAGCATTTT.

The chain employs TRBV6-5 and TRBJ2-7; D may be TRBD1 (5 bases). The CDR3 runs to 16 residues. Germline CDR1 is MNHEY and CDR2 is SVGAGI. Trimming pared 0 bases from V and 7 bases from J, leaving 19 bases between. The CDR3, as DNA: TGTGCCAGCAGTTACTCGAGTCGGAGCAGGGTGGTAGAGCAGTACTTC. The encoded protein is CASSYSSRSRVVEQYF.

The rearrangement joins TRBV19 to TRBJ2-3; D is uncertain. V dropped 7 bases and J dropped 5 bases, with 13 bases sitting between them. The CDR3 totals 13 residues. Germline V gene data show CDR1 as LNHDA and CDR2 as SQIVND (reference sequence). CDR3 DNA sequence: TGTGCCAGTAAGGTGGTCCCCGGAGATACGCAGTATTTT. This sequence encodes CASKVVPGDTQYF.

The chain uses TRBV11-2 and TRBJ2-5; 9 bases fit TRBD2. This CDR3 contains 17 residues. Trimming cost V 1 base and J 5 bases; bases outside gene matches: 11. Germline values: CDR1 SGHAT, CDR2 FQNNGV. The DNA of the CDR3 is TGTGCCAGCAGCTTAGTGCCAGCGGGGGGAACTGCGGAGACCCAGTACTTC. This encodes CASSLVPAGGTAETQYF. Full variable domain (outside the CDR3, taken from reference TRBV11-2 and TRBJ2-5): EAGVAQSPRYKIIEKRQSVAFWCNPISGHATLYWYQQILGQGPKLLIQFQNNGVVDDSQLPKDRFSAERLKGVDSTLKIQPAKLEDSAVYLCASSLVPAGGTAETQYFGPGTRLLVL.

The chain carries TRBV27 and TRBJ2-2; D remains ambiguous. The CDR3 runs 13 residues. The germline gives CDR1 MNHEY, CDR2 SMNVEV (reference sequence). V lost 0 bases and J lost 6, with 5 bases in between. The CDR3 protein is CASSLSGPGELFF. The CDR3 region has the DNA TGTGCCAGCAGTTTATCAGGTCCCGGGGAGCTGTTTTTT.

The chain employs TRBV19 and TRBJ2-1; 9 nucleotides match TRBD2. Losses at the gene ends were 5 bases for V and 3 bases for J; bases not matched to a gene: 14. The CDR3 covers 18 residues. The germline gives CDR1 LNHDA, CDR2 SQIVND (reference sequence). CDR3 loop: CASSDDLPQRGVYNEQFF. CDR3 nucleotide sequence: TGTGCCAGTAGTGATGACCTACCCCAGCGGGGGGTCTACAATGAGCAGTTCTTC.

This chain uses TRBV11-3 with TRBJ2-2, with D unclear. The CDR3 contains 14 residues. Germline assignment: CDR1 SGHNT and CDR2 YENEEA. V lost 1 base and J 2 bases, leaving 5 bases between the germline ends. In DNA, the CDR3 is TGTGCCAGCAGCTTAGTAACCAACACCGGGGAGCTGTTTTTT. Its translation is CASSLVTNTGELFF.

The chain has TRBV9 and TRBJ2-7; 8 nucleotides line up with TRBD2. V lost 1 base, J lost 6 bases, and 6 bases stayed unmatched. Germline V gene lookup returns CDR1 SGDLS and CDR2 YYNGEE. The CDR3 covers 14 residues. CDR3 in amino acids: CASSVKRESLEQYF. The CDR3 DNA is TGTGCCAGCAGCGTAAAGCGGGAGTCCCTCGAGCAGTACTTC.

The V gene is TRBV19, the J gene TRBJ2-3; maybe TRBD1 (6 bases). V was clipped by 11 bases and J by 7 bases, with 19 bases between them. CDR3 length: 13 residues. Germline assignment: CDR1 LNHDA and CDR2 SQIVND (reference sequence). CDR3 loop: CASGAPYANTQYF. In DNA, the CDR3 is TGTGCCTCAGGGGCCCCCTATGCGAATACGCAGTATTTT.

V usage is TRBV7-9 and J usage is TRBJ2-7, with 8 bases matching TRBD1. The V gene's germline CDR1 is SEHNR and CDR2 FQNEAQ (reference sequence). This CDR3 has 16 amino acids. Trimming cost V 1 base and J 0 bases; bases outside gene matches: 5. CDR3 nucleotide sequence: TGTGCCAGCAGCTTAGGACAGGGGCCGAGCTCCTACGAGCAGTACTTC. Encoded protein: CASSLGQGPSSYEQYF. Full variable domain (rest looked up from reference TRBV7-9 and TRBJ2-7): DTGVSQNPRHKITKRGQNVTFRCDPISEHNRLYWYRQTLGQGPEFLTYFQNEAQLEKSRLLSDRFSAERPKGSFSTLEIQRTEQGDSAMYLCASSLGQGPSSYEQYFGPGTRLTVT.

This chain joins TRBV5-6 and TRBJ2-7; 8 bases map to TRBD2. CDR3 length: 15 residues. With V trimmed by 0 bases and J by 4 bases, 6 bases remained unmatched. Germline CDR1 reads SGHDT; CDR2 reads YYEEEE. This CDR3 reads CASSLVASGPYEQYF. CDR3 nucleotide sequence: TGTGCCAGCAGCTTGGTGGCTAGCGGGCCTTACGAGCAGTACTTC.

The CDR3: CASSQGTGTRTYEQYF. The DNA of the CDR3 is TGCGCCAGCAGCCAGGGGACCGGGACTAGAACCTACGAGCAGTACTTC. The chain links TRBV4-1 to TRBJ2-7; the match to TRBD2 covers 8 bases. CDR1 MGHRA and CDR2 YSYEKL come from the germline V gene. The J segment lost 2 bases and the V segment lost 3 bases, leaving 9 bases of the junction unmatched. The CDR3 totals 16 residues.

CDR3 coding DNA: TGTGCCAGCAGCTGGGATCCGGGACAGGGCTACGAGCAGTACTTC. Translation: CASSWDPGQGYEQYF. The gene calls are TRBV5-8 and TRBJ2-7; TRBD1 agrees at 9 bases. The CDR3 covers 15 residues. The germline V gene has CDR1 SGHTS and CDR2 YDEGEE. The V and J ends lost 3 bases and 3 bases, in that order; junction bases with no gene match: 7.

V gene TRBV5-4 combines with J gene TRBJ2-2; maybe TRBD2 (5 bases). This CDR3 has 13 residues. Germline V CDR1 and CDR2: SGHNT, YYREEE (reference sequence). V was cut by 2 bases and J by 4 bases, with 6 bases left in between. CDR3 bases: TGTGCCAGCAGCTTACTAGGCACCGGGGAGCTGTTTTTT. It codes for CASSLLGTGELFF.